These T cell receptor beta chains were read from a single sample in a study of T cell responses to AZD1222 COVID-19 vaccine. Produced via immunoSEQ multiplex PCR; TCRdb's table is partial and in-frame only. The sample includes 110,000 or so clones, approximately 90% of them seen just once. The sequences come from peripheral blood, collected 28 days after the second AZD1222 dose. The receptors come from an adult who received the AZD1222 COVID-19 vaccine. The CDR3 runs from the conserved cysteine through the conserved F or W. Each record gives: clone size, V gene, D gene, J gene, CDR3 DNA, CDR3 protein. A D gene is named only where the DNA matches it firmly. Size is omitted from some rows. Given values are once, few, many or a class for expanded clones.

abundance: -; v_gene: TRBV19; d_gene: -; j_gene: TRBJ2-3; CDR3nt: TGTGCCAGTAGGCGAGGGGGTCGGACAGATACGCAGTATTTT; CDR3aa: CASRRGGRTDTQYF
abundance: few; v_gene: TRBV6-5; d_gene: -; j_gene: TRBJ2-7; CDR3nt: TGTGCCAGCAGTTATGCCCCCGGGACGTCAAGCGAGCAGTACTTC; CDR3aa: CASSYAPGTSSEQYF
abundance: -; v_gene: TRBV5-1; d_gene: TRBD1; j_gene: TRBJ1-6; CDR3nt: TGCGCCAGCAGCTTGTTTCATCGGGACAGGGGACCGAGCTCCTATAATTCACCCCTCCACTTT; CDR3aa: CASSLFHRDRGPSSYNSPLHF
abundance: -; v_gene: TRBV2; d_gene: -; j_gene: TRBJ2-1; CDR3nt: TGTGCCAGTGGGGGGCGGGAGCAGTTCTTC; CDR3aa: CASGGREQFF
abundance: once; v_gene: TRBV2; d_gene: -; j_gene: TRBJ1-2; CDR3nt: TGTGCCAGCTCTTACACGACACCGAACTATGGCTACACCTTC; CDR3aa: CASSYTTPNYGYTF
abundance: -; v_gene: TRBV7-3; d_gene: TRBD2; j_gene: TRBJ2-2; CDR3nt: TGTGCCAGCAGCTTATCGGGACTAGCCGCCGGGGAGCTGTTTTTT; CDR3aa: CASSLSGLAAGELFF
abundance: -; v_gene: TRBV6-2/TRBV6-3; d_gene: -; j_gene: TRBJ2-3; CDR3nt: TGTGCCAGCAGTTACTCGACCTCTAGCGCAGATACGCAGTATTTT; CDR3aa: CASSYSTSSADTQYF
abundance: -; v_gene: TRBV6-5; d_gene: -; j_gene: TRBJ2-2; CDR3nt: TGTGCCAGCAGCAGGGGTTTGGTGAACACCGGGGAGCTGTTTTTT; CDR3aa: CASSRGLVNTGELFF
abundance: -; v_gene: TRBV28; d_gene: TRBD1; j_gene: TRBJ1-2; CDR3nt: TGTGCCAGCATCTTGTCCGGGACAGGTGGCTATGGCTACACCTTC; CDR3aa: CASILSGTGGYGYTF
abundance: -; v_gene: TRBV11-2; d_gene: -; j_gene: TRBJ2-1; CDR3nt: TGTGCCAGCAGCTTAGCGGCTACCTACAATGAGCAGTTCTTC; CDR3aa: CASSLAATYNEQFF
abundance: -; v_gene: TRBV10-2; d_gene: -; j_gene: TRBJ1-1; CDR3nt: TGCGCCAGCAGTGAGTCGCGGGGCCCCACGGGGACTGAAGCTTTCTTT; CDR3aa: CASSESRGPTGTEAFF
abundance: -; v_gene: TRBV3-1/TRBV3-2; d_gene: -; j_gene: TRBJ1-1; CDR3nt: TGTGCCAGCAGCCGTATCAGAACTGAAGCTTTCTTT; CDR3aa: CASSRIRTEAFF
abundance: -; v_gene: TRBV4-3; d_gene: -; j_gene: TRBJ2-7; CDR3nt: TGCGCCAGCAGCCAAGGGCGGAGGAGCCTCTACGAGCAGTACTTC; CDR3aa: CASSQGRRSLYEQYF
abundance: few; v_gene: TRBV27; d_gene: -; j_gene: TRBJ1-2; CDR3nt: TGTGCCAGCAGTTTAGGTCGGGAGGGGCGGAATGGCTACACCTTC; CDR3aa: CASSLGREGRNGYTF
abundance: few; v_gene: TRBV3-1/TRBV3-2; d_gene: -; j_gene: TRBJ1-2; CDR3nt: TGTGCCAGCAGACGACGGAGGGACCCTATTGGCTACACCTTC; CDR3aa: CASRRRRDPIGYTF
abundance: -; v_gene: TRBV2; d_gene: -; j_gene: TRBJ1-2; CDR3nt: TGTGCCAGCTCCCCCGGGGGGCAGGGCTACACCTTC; CDR3aa: CASSPGGQGYTF
abundance: once; v_gene: TRBV30; d_gene: -; j_gene: TRBJ1-6; CDR3nt: TGTGCCTGGAGTGTTCGGGGGCTGGATTCACCCCTCCACTTT; CDR3aa: CAWSVRGLDSPLHF
abundance: -; v_gene: TRBV4-1; d_gene: -; j_gene: TRBJ1-2; CDR3nt: TGCGCCACCTCCCCCACCGGATTGCCGGGACAATCCCCCTATGGCTACACCTTC; CDR3aa: CATSPTGLPGQSPYGYTF
abundance: medium-sized; v_gene: TRBV5-4; d_gene: TRBD1; j_gene: TRBJ2-7; CDR3nt: TGTGCCAGCAGGGCCGGGACAGGGGGCTACGAGCAGTACTTC; CDR3aa: CASRAGTGGYEQYF
abundance: -; v_gene: TRBV19; d_gene: -; j_gene: TRBJ2-1; CDR3nt: TGTGCCAGTAGTATAACCGGGGGACGGGGCAATGAGCAGTTCTTC; CDR3aa: CASSITGGRGNEQFF
abundance: -; v_gene: TRBV15; d_gene: TRBD1; j_gene: TRBJ2-2; CDR3nt: TGTGCCACCTTCACCGGCGGGACAGGGGACACCGGGGAGCTGTTTTTT; CDR3aa: CATFTGGTGDTGELFF
abundance: -; v_gene: TRBV7-8; d_gene: TRBD1; j_gene: TRBJ2-1; CDR3nt: TGTGCCAGCAGCTTCGGACAGGGACTCTACAATGAGCAGTTCTTC; CDR3aa: CASSFGQGLYNEQFF
abundance: -; v_gene: TRBV5-1; d_gene: TRBD1; j_gene: TRBJ1-2; CDR3nt: TGCGCCAGCAGCTCACAGGGGTATGGCTACACCTTC; CDR3aa: CASSSQGYGYTF
abundance: -; v_gene: TRBV5-4; d_gene: -; j_gene: TRBJ2-7; CDR3nt: TGTGCCAGCAGCGCGGGGGCCTCCTACGAGCAGTACTTC; CDR3aa: CASSAGASYEQYF
abundance: -; v_gene: TRBV4-3; d_gene: -; j_gene: TRBJ2-2; CDR3nt: TGCGCCAGCAGCCAACGACCGGGACCAAACACCGGGGAGCTGTTTTTT; CDR3aa: CASSQRPGPNTGELFF
abundance: -; v_gene: TRBV11-2; d_gene: -; j_gene: TRBJ1-4; CDR3nt: TGTGCCAGCAGCTTGGGACGAGGAGGTGAAAAACTGTTTTTT; CDR3aa: CASSLGRGGEKLFF
abundance: -; v_gene: TRBV12-1; d_gene: -; j_gene: TRBJ1-2; CDR3nt: TGTGCCAGCAGCTTTTCAGGGACAGGCATCTATGGCTACACCTTC; CDR3aa: CASSFSGTGIYGYTF
abundance: -; v_gene: TRBV6-2/TRBV6-3; d_gene: TRBD1; j_gene: TRBJ1-1; CDR3nt: TGTGCCAGCAGTTTGTGGACAGGGTTTTTGAACACTGAAGCTTTCTTT; CDR3aa: CASSLWTGFLNTEAFF
abundance: -; v_gene: TRBV19; d_gene: TRBD1; j_gene: TRBJ2-5; CDR3nt: TGTGCCAGTAGTAACGGACAGGTTCAAGAGACCCAGTACTTC; CDR3aa: CASSNGQVQETQYF
abundance: -; v_gene: TRBV28; d_gene: TRBD2; j_gene: TRBJ2-1; CDR3nt: TGTGCCAGCAGTCAGCCAGTCGGGGCGGGGGACTACAATGAGCAGTTCTTC; CDR3aa: CASSQPVGAGDYNEQFF
abundance: -; v_gene: TRBV30; d_gene: -; j_gene: TRBJ2-1; CDR3nt: TGTGCCTGGCGAGGAGGGGTCTCTTACAATGAGCAGTTCTTC; CDR3aa: CAWRGGVSYNEQFF
abundance: -; v_gene: TRBV6-1; d_gene: TRBD1; j_gene: TRBJ1-5; CDR3nt: TGTGCCAGCAGTGAAGCAGTTGCAGGGGGGAATCAGCCCCAGCATTTT; CDR3aa: CASSEAVAGGNQPQHF
abundance: -; v_gene: TRBV6-5; d_gene: -; j_gene: TRBJ2-2; CDR3nt: TGTGCCACCCGGGTGGGGGCGAGGACCGGGGAGCTGTTTTTT; CDR3aa: CATRVGARTGELFF
abundance: -; v_gene: TRBV7-2; d_gene: -; j_gene: TRBJ1-2; CDR3nt: TGTGCCAGCAGCCCGGACCACTATGGCTACACCTTC; CDR3aa: CASSPDHYGYTF
abundance: -; v_gene: TRBV2; d_gene: -; j_gene: TRBJ1-5; CDR3nt: TGTGCCAGCAGTGAAGCGCTGTCGACAGGATGGGGTATGCCCCAGCATTTT; CDR3aa: CASSEALSTGWGMPQHF
abundance: -; v_gene: TRBV25-1; d_gene: -; j_gene: TRBJ1-3; CDR3nt: TGTGCCAGCAGTGAATGGGCTGGCTCTGGAAACACCATATATTTT; CDR3aa: CASSEWAGSGNTIYF
abundance: -; v_gene: TRBV28; d_gene: -; j_gene: TRBJ1-6; CDR3nt: TGTGCCAGCAGTTTCGGTCCGGGGTATAATTCACCCCTCCACTTT; CDR3aa: CASSFGPGYNSPLHF
abundance: -; v_gene: TRBV4-1; d_gene: -; j_gene: TRBJ2-1; CDR3nt: TGCGCCAGCAGCCCCTCAGGATGGGGCGGGGAGGTCGATGAGCAGTTCTTC; CDR3aa: CASSPSGWGGEVDEQFF
abundance: once; v_gene: TRBV19; d_gene: -; j_gene: TRBJ2-2; CDR3nt: TGTGCCGGGGAGACGGCGAACACCGGGGAGCTGTTTTTT; CDR3aa: CAGETANTGELFF
abundance: -; v_gene: TRBV10-3; d_gene: -; j_gene: TRBJ1-2; CDR3nt: TGTGCCATCAGTGACACGGGGCGGGGGGAAGATGGCTACACCTTC; CDR3aa: CAISDTGRGEDGYTF
abundance: -; v_gene: TRBV28; d_gene: -; j_gene: TRBJ1-2; CDR3nt: TGTGCCAGCAGTCTACAGGGTCGGGATGGCTACACCTTC; CDR3aa: CASSLQGRDGYTF